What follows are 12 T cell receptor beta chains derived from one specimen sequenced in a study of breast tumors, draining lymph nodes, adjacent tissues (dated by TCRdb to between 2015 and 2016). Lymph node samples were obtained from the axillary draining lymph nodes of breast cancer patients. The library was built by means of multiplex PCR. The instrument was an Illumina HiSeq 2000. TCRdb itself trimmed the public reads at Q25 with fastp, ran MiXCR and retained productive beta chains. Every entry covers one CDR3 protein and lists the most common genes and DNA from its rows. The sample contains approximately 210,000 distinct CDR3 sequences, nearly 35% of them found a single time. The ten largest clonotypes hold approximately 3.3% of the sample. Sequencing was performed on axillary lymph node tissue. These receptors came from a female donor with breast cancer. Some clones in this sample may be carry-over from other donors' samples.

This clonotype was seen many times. CDR3 protein: CASSQDMGEQFF. In nucleotides, the CDR3 is TGCGCCAGCAGCCAAGATATGGGTGAGCAGTTCTTC. The chain carries TRBV4-1 and TRBJ2-1; D is unresolved. CDR1 and CDR2 from the germline V gene are MGHRA and YSYEKL. The CDR3 spans 12 residues. The germline V and J ends were trimmed by 0 bases and 9 bases, with 6 bases remaining between them.

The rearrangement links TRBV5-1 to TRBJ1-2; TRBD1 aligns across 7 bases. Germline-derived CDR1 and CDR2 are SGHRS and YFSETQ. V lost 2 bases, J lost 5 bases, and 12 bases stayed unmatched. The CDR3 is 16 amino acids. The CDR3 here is CASSLQGQGPVYGYTF. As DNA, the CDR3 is TGCGCCAGCAGCTTACAGGGGCAGGGACCCGTTTATGGCTACACCTTC. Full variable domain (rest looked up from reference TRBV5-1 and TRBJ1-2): KAGVTQTPRYLIKTRGQQVTLSCSPISGHRSVSWYQQTPGQGLQFLFEYFSETQRNKGNFPGRFSGRQFSNSRSEMNVSTLELGDSALYLCASSLQGQGPVYGYTFGSGTRLTVV.

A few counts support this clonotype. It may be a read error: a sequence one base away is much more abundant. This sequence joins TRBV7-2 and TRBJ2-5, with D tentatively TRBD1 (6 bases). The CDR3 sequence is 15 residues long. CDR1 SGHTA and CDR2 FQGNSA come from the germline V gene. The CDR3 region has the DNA TGTGCCAGCAGCTTGTCCGGGACACCCCAAGAGACCCAGCACTTC. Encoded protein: CASSLSGTPQETQHF. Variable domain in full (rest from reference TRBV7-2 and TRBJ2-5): GAGVSQSPSNKVTEKGKDVELRCDPISGHTALYWYRQSLGQGLEFLIYFQGNSAPDKSGLPSDRFSAERTGGSVSTLTIQRTQQEDSAVYLCASSLSGTPQETQHFGPGTRLLVL.

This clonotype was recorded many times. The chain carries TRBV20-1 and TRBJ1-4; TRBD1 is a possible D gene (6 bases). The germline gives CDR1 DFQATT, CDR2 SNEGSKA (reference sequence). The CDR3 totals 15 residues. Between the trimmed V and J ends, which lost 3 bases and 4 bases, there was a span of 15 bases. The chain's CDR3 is CSASSRDNLNEKLFF. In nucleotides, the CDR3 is TGCAGTGCTAGCTCGAGGGACAACCTTAATGAAAAACTGTTTTTT.

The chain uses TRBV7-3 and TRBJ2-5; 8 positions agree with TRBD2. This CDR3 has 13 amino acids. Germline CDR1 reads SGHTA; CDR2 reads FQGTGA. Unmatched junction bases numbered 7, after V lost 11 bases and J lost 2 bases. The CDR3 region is CASASGLQETQYF. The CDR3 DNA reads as TGTGCCTCGGCTAGCGGGCTTCAAGAGACCCAGTACTTC.

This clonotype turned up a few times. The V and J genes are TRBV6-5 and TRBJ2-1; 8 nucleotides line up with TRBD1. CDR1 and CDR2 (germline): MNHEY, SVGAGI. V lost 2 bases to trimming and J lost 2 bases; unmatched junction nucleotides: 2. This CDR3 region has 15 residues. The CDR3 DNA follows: TGTGCCAGCAGTTACCGGGACAGGCCCTACAATGAGCAGTTCTTC. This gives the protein CASSYRDRPYNEQFF.

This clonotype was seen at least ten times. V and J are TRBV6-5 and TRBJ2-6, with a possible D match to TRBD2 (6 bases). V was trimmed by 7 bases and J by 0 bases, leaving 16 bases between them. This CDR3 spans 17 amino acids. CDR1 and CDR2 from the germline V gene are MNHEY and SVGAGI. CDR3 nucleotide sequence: TGTGCCAGCACTCGGTTCGGGAGCGACTCTGGGGCCAACGTCCTGACTTTC. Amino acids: CASTRFGSDSGANVLTF.

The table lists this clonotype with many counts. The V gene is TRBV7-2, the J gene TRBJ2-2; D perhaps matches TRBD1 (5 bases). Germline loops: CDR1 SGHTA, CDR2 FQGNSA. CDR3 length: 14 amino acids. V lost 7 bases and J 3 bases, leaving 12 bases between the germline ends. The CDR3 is CASTPDRYTGELFF. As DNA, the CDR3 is TGTGCCAGCACCCCAGACAGATACACCGGGGAGCTGTTTTTT.

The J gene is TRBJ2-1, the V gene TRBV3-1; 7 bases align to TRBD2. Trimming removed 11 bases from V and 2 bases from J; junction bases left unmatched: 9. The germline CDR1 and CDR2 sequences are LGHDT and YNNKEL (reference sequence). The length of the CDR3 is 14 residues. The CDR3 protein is CAASLTSTYNEQFF. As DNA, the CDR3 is TGTGCCGCCAGCTTGACTAGCACCTACAATGAGCAGTTCTTC.

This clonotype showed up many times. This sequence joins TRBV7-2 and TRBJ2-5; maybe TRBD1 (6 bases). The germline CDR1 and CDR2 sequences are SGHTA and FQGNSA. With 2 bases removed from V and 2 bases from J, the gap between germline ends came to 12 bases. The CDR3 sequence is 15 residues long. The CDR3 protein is CASSLWTAKQETQYF. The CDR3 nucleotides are TGTGCCAGCAGCTTATGGACAGCGAAACAAGAGACCCAGTACTTC. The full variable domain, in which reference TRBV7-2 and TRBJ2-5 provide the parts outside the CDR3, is GAGVSQSPSNKVTEKGKDVELRCDPISGHTALYWYRQSLGQGLEFLIYFQGNSAPDKSGLPSDRFSAERTGGSVSTLTIQRTQQEDSAVYLCASSLWTAKQETQYFGPGTRLLVL.

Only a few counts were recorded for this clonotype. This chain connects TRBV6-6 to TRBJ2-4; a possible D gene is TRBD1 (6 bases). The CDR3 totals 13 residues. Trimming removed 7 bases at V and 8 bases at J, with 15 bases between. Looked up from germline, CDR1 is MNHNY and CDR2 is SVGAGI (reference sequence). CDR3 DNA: TGTGCCAGCAAAGGAGACAGGTGGGACATTCAGTACTTC. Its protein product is CASKGDRWDIQYF.

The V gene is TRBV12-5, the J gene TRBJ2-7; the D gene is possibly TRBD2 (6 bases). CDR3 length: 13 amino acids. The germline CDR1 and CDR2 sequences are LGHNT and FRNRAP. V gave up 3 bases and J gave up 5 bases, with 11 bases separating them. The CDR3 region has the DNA TGTGCTAGTGGTTTAGTGGGGGGACACGAGCAGTACTTC. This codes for CASGLVGGHEQYF.